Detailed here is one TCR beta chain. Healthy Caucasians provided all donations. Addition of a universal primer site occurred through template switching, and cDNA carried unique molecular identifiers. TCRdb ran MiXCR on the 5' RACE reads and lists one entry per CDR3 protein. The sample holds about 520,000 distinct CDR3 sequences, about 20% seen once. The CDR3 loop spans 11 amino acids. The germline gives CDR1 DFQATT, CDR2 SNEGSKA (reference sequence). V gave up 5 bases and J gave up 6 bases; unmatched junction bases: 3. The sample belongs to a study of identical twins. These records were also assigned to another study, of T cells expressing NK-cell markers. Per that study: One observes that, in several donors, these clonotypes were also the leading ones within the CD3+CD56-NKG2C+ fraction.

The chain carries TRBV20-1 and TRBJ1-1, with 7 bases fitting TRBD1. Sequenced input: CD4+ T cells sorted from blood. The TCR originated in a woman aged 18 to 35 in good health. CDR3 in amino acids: CSAADRAEAFF. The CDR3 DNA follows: TGCAGTGCTGCAGACAGGGCTGAAGCTTTCTTT.